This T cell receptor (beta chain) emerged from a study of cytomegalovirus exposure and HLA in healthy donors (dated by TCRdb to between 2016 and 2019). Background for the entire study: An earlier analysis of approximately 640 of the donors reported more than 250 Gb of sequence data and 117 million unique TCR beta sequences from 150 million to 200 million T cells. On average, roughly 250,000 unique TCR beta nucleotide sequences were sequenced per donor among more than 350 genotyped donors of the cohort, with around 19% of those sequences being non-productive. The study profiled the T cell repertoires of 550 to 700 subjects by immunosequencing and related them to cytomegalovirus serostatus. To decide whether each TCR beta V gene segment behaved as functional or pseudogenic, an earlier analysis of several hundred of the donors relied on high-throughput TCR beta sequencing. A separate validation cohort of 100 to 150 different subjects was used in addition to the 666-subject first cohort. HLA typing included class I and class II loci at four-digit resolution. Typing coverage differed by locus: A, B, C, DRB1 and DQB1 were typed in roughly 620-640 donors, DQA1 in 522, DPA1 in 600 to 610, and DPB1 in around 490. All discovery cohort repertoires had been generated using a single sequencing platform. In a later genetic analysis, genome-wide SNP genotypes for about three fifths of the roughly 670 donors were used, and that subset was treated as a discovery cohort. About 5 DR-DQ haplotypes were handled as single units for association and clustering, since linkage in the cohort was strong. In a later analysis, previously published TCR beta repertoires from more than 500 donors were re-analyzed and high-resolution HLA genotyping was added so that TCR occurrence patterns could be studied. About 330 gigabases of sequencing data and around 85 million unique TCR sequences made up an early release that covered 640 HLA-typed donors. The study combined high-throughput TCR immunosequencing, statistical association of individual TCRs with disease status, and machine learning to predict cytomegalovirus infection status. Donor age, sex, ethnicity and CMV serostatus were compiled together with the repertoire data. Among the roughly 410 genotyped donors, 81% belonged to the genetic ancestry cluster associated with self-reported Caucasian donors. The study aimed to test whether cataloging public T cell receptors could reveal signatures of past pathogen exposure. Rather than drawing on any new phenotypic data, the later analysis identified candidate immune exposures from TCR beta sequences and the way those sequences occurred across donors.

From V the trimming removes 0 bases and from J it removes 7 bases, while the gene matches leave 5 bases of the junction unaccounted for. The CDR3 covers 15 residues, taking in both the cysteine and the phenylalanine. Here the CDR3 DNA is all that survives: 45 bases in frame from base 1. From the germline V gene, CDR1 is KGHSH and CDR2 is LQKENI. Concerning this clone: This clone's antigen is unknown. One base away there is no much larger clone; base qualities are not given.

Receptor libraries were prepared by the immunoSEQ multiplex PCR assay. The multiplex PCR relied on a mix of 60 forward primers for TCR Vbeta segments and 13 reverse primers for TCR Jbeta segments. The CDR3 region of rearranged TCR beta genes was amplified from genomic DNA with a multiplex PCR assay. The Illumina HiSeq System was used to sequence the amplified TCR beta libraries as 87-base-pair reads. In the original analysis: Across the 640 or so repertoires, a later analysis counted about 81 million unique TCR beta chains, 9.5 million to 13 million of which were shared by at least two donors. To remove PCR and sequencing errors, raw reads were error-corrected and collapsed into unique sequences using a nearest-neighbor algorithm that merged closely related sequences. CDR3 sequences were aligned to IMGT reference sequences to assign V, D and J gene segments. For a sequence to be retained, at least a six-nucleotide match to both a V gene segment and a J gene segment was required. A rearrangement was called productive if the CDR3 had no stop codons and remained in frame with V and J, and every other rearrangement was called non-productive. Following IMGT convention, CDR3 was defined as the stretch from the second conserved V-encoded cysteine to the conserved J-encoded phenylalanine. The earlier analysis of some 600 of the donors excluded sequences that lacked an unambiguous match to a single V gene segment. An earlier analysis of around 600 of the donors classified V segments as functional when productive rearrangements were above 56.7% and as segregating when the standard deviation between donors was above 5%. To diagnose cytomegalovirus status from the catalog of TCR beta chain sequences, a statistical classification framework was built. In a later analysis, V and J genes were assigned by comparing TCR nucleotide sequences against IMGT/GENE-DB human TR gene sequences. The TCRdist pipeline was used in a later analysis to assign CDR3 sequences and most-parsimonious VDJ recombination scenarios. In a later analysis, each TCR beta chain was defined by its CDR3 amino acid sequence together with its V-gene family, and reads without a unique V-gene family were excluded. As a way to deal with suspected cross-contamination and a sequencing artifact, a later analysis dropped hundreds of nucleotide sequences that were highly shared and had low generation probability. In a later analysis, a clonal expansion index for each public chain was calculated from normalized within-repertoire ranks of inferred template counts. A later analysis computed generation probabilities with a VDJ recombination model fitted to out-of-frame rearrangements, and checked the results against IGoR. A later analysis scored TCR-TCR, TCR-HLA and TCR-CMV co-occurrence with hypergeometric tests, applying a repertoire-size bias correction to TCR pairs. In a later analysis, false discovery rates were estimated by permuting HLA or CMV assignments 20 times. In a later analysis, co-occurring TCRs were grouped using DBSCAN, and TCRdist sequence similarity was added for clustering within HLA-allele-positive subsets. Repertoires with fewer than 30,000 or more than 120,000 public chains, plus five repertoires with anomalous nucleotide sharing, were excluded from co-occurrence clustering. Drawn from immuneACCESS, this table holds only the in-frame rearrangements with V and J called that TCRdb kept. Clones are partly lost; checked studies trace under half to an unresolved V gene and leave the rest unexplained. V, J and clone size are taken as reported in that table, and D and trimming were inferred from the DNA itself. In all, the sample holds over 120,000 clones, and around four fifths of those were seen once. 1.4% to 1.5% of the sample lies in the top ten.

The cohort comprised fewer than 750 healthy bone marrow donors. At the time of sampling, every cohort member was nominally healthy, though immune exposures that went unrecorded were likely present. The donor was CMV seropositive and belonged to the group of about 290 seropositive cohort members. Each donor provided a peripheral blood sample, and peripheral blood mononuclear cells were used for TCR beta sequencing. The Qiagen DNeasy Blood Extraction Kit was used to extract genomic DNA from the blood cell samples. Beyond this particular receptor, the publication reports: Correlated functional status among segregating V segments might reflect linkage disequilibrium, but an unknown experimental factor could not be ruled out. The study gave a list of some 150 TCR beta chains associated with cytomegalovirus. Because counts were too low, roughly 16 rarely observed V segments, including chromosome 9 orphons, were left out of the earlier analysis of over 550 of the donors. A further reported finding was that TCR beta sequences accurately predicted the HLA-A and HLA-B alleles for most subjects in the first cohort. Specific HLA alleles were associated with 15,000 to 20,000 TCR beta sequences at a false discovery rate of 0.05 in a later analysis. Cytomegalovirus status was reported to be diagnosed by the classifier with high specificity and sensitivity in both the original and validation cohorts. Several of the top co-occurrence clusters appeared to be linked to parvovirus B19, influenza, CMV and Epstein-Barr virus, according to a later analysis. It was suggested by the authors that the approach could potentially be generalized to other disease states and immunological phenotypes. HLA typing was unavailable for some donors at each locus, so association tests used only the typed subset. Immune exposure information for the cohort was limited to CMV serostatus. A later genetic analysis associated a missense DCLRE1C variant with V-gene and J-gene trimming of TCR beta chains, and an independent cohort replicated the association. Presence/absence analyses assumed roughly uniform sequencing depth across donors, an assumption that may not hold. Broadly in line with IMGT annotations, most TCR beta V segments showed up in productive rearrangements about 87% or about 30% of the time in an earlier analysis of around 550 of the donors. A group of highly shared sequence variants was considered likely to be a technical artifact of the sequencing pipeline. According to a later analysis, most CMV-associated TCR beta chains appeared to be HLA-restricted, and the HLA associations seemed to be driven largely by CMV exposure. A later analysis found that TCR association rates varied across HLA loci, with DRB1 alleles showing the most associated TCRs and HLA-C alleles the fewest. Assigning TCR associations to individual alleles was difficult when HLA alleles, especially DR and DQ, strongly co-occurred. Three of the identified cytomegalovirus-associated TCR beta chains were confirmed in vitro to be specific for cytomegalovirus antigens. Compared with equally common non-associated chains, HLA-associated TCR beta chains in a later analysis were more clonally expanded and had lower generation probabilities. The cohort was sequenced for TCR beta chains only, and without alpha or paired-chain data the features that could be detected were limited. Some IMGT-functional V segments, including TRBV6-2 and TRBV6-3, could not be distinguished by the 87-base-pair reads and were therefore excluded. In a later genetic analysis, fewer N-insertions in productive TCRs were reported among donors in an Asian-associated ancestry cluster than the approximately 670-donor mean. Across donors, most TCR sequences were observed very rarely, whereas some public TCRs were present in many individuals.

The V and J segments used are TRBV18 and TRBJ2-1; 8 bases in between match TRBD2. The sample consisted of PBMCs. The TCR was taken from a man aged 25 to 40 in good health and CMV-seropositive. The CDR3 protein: CASSPPAGGANEQFF. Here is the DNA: TGTGCCAGCTCACCACCGGCCGGGGGGGCGAATGAGCAGTTCTTC.